This TCR beta chain comes out of a study of cytomegalovirus exposure and HLA in healthy donors. The PCR used 60 Vbeta and 13 Jbeta primers. Using immunoSEQ multiplex PCR, the repertoire was profiled, and TCRdb retains in-frame clones only, with some absent. There are 100,000 to 150,000 clones in the sample, with more than 0.8% held by the top ten. Germline V CDR1 and CDR2: MNHEY, SVGAGI. This CDR3 region has 15 residues. V lost 6 bases, J lost 4 bases, and 8 bases stayed unmatched. Worth noting for this clone: Its antigen remains unknown.

Whole-study findings and limits: In a later analysis, at a false discovery rate of 0.05, approximately 15,000 TCR beta sequences matched HLA alleles. Among TCR beta chains, those listed as cytomegalovirus-associated numbered more than 150.

The V call is TRBV6-5, the J call TRBJ1-5; 8 nucleotides match TRBD1. The TCR was taken from a man younger than 35 in good health and CMV-seronegative. The specimen sequenced was PBMCs. The CDR3, as DNA: TGTGCCAGCAGGTTCGACAGGGGAAAAAATCAGCCCCAGCATTTT. Encoded protein: CASRFDRGKNQPQHF.